A single sample gave rise to the 21 T cell receptor beta chains below, sequenced in a study of vaccination and CD4 T cells after COVID-19. TCRdb passed the PCR reads through MiXCR, listing each CDR3 protein once. The table has tens of thousands of distinct CDR3 sequences, 50% to 70% seen once. The source was CD4+ T cells from blood, collected before SARS-CoV-2 vaccination. All receptors come from a human donor who had recovered from COVID-19.

This clonotype has a handful of counts. The chain links TRBV10-3 to TRBJ2-7, with D uncertain. Germline CDR1 reads ENHRY; CDR2 reads SYGVKD. Trimming stripped 3 bases from V and 9 bases from J, with 12 bases between. CDR3 length: 12 amino acids. The CDR3 nucleotides are TGTGCCATCAGTGACGGGTCGTGGGGGCAGTACTTC. Translation: CAISDGSWGQYF.

Only one count was recorded for this clonotype. The V and J genes are TRBV25-1 and TRBJ2-1, with D maybe TRBD2 (5 bases). Germline lookup yields CDR1 MGHDK and CDR2 SYGVNS. V gave up 3 bases and J gave up 4 bases, with 10 bases separating them. This CDR3 comprises 14 residues. CDR3: CASSEGRTYNEQFF. The DNA for the CDR3 is TGTGCCAGCAGTGAGGGTCGGACTTACAATGAGCAGTTCTTC. The variable domain in full, with the rest retrieved from reference TRBV25-1 and TRBJ2-1, is EADIYQTPRYLVIGTGKKITLECSQTMGHDKMYWYQQDPGMELHLIHYSYGVNSTEKGDLSSESTVSRIRTEHFPLTLESARPSHTSQYLCASSEGRTYNEQFFGPGTRLTVL.

This clonotype has only a few counts. The chain joins TRBV28 to TRBJ2-2; D ambiguous. The CDR3 spans 13 residues. Germline CDR1 is MDHEN and CDR2 is SYDVKM. V lost 4 bases and J lost 3, with 6 bases in between. CDR3 bases: TGTGCCAGCAGTTACGAGGACACCGGGGAGCTGTTTTTT. Protein product: CASSYEDTGELFF. The complete variable domain, with remaining parts taken from reference TRBV28 and TRBJ2-2, reads DVKVTQSSRYLVKRTGEKVFLECVQDMDHENMFWYRQDPGLGLRLIYFSYDVKMKEKGDIPEGYSVSREKKERFSLILESASTNQTSMYLCASSYEDTGELFFGEGSRLTVL.

There are a few counts of this clonotype. The rearrangement joins TRBV12-3 or TRBV12-4 to TRBJ1-2; D uncertain. There are 14 residues in the CDR3. The V and J ends lost 7 bases and 5 bases respectively, with 17 bases between them. CDR3 protein: CASTPWKALYGYTF. The CDR3 DNA reads TGTGCCAGCACCCCGTGGAAGGCCCTTTATGGCTACACCTTC.

The genes are TRBV20-1 and TRBJ2-3, with 9 positions matching TRBD2. Germline assignment: CDR1 DFQATT and CDR2 SNEGSKA (reference sequence). Trimming at V came to 6 bases and at J to 2 bases, leaving 18 bases not matched to a gene. This CDR3 is built from 18 residues. The CDR3 sequence is CSAYSAGGRGEATDTQYF. The CDR3 nucleotides are TGCAGTGCCTATAGCGCGGGAGGGCGCGGGGAGGCCACAGATACGCAGTATTTT.

This chain joins TRBV19 and TRBJ1-2, with D tentatively TRBD1 (6 bases). V shed 3 bases and J shed 4 bases, with 12 bases lying between them. Germline values: CDR1 LNHDA, CDR2 SQIVND (reference sequence). CDR3 length: 14 amino acids. In DNA form, the CDR3 reads TGTGCCAGTAGTATGGGATCAGGGGTCTATGGCTACACCTTC. It is translated as CASSMGSGVYGYTF.

The chain employs TRBV20-1 and TRBJ1-5; D may be TRBD1 (5 bases). Germline CDR1 and CDR2: DFQATT and SNEGSKA (reference sequence). This CDR3 spans 13 amino acids. With 5 bases removed from V and 1 base from J, the gap between germline ends came to 9 bases. CDR3 nucleotide sequence: TGCAGTGCTCGAGGGGCAAGCAATCAGCCCCAGCATTTT. It yields the protein CSARGASNQPQHF.

This clonotype was recorded a few times. The chain couples TRBV6-2 or TRBV6-3 to TRBJ1-5; D gene uncertain. This CDR3 spans 13 amino acids. In germline, CDR1 is MNHEY, CDR2 SVGEGT. The V and J ends lost 2 bases and 6 bases respectively, with 8 bases between them. The CDR3 DNA reads TGTGCCAGCAGTTACGATCCCCTTCAGCCCCAGCATTTT. It yields the protein CASSYDPLQPQHF.

V usage is TRBV6-1 and J usage is TRBJ2-1; 11 nucleotides match TRBD2. V trimming: 5 bases; J trimming: 5 bases; junction bases outside the gene matches: 11. From germline, CDR1 is MNHNS and CDR2 SASEGT. The CDR3 length is 17 residues. As DNA, the CDR3 is TGTGCCAGCAGTCAACCGGTTAGCGGGAGGGCCGACAATGAGCAGTTCTTC. Translated: CASSQPVSGRADNEQFF.

With respect to this clonotype: One end of the junction varies from germline; a read error may be responsible. J is TRBJ2-5 and V is TRBV7-6; 8 bases are shared with TRBD2. Germline assignment: CDR1 SGHVS and CDR2 FNYEAQ. The CDR3 runs to 15 residues. The CDR3 is CASSSQAGEAETQYF. CDR3 DNA sequence: TGTGCTAGCAGCTCTCAAGCGGGAGAAGCGGAGACCCAGTACTTC.

The chain is built from TRBV6-1 and TRBJ2-7; TRBD2 might be the D (5 bases). Germline V gene lookup returns CDR1 MNHNS and CDR2 SASEGT. The CDR3 is made up of 14 amino acids. Trimming removed 3 bases at V and 13 bases at J, with 22 bases between. The CDR3 DNA is TGTGCCAGCAGTGATTACCCCCTTACGTCCGGGGTTTACTTC. Translation gives CASSDYPLTSGVYF.

In DNA, the CDR3 is TGTGCCATCAGACCGGGACAGGGAGCGGAGACCCAGTACTTC. It encodes CAIRPGQGAETQYF. This chain links TRBV10-3 with TRBJ2-5; 9 positions match TRBD1. J lost 5 bases, V lost 6 bases, and 7 bases had no gene match. There are 14 residues in the CDR3. CDR1 is ENHRY, CDR2 SYGVKD, per germline.

This clonotype appeared once. The chain combines TRBV9 with TRBJ2-1, with 11 bases lining up with TRBD2. The CDR3 consists of 15 residues. The V and J ends lost 4 bases and 8 bases, in that order; junction bases with no gene match: 8. Germline CDR1 is SGDLS and CDR2 is YYNGEE. Here the CDR3 reads CASSPTSGSFHEQFF. CDR3 sequence (DNA): TGTGCCAGCAGCCCTACTAGCGGGAGTTTTCATGAGCAGTTCTTC.

This chain joins TRBV11-1 and TRBJ2-5; 12 bases line up with TRBD2. Trimming at V came to 4 bases and at J to 4 bases, leaving 10 bases not matched to a gene. CDR3 length: 17 residues. CDR1 and CDR2 from the germline V gene are SGHAT and FQDESV (reference sequence). The CDR3 nucleotides read TGTGCCAGCAGCTCCGTGACTAGCGGGAGACTACGAGAGACCCAGTACTTC. Amino acid sequence: CASSSVTSGRLRETQYF.

The chain recombines TRBV20-1 with TRBJ1-6; a possible D gene is TRBD1 (6 bases). Germline CDR1 reads DFQATT; CDR2 reads SNEGSKA (reference sequence). CDR3 size: 14 residues. Trimming stripped 5 bases from V and 0 bases from J, with 8 bases between. CDR3 protein: CSADRSSYNSPLHF. CDR3 DNA sequence: TGCAGTGCTGACAGGAGCTCCTATAATTCACCCCTCCACTTT.

The chain carries TRBV28 and TRBJ1-5, with D possibly being TRBD1 (6 bases). Trimming stripped 10 bases from V and 8 bases from J, with 18 bases between. CDR3 length: 13 residues. Germline CDR1 is MDHEN and CDR2 is SYDVKM. CDR3 sequence reads: CATRTELLEPQHF. The CDR3 DNA reads TGTGCCACAAGGACAGAACTACTGGAGCCCCAGCATTTT.

Only a few counts were recorded for this clonotype. The rearrangement links TRBV2 to TRBJ2-7; the match to TRBD2 covers 10 bases. The junction had 12 bases not matched to a gene; V was cut back by 9 bases and J by 4 bases. The CDR3 length is 15 residues. Per germline, CDR1 SNHLY and CDR2 FYNNEI. CDR3 loop: CASDLSGLATYEQYF. CDR3 in DNA: TGTGCCAGTGACCTTTCGGGACTAGCGACGTACGAGCAGTACTTC.

The chain carries TRBV7-3 and TRBJ2-7; TRBD2 matches 9 bases. From germline, CDR1 is SGHTA and CDR2 FQGTGA. There are 15 residues in the CDR3. V trimming: 5 bases; J trimming: 1 base; junction bases outside the gene matches: 6. CDR3 nucleotides: TGTGCCAGCAGCCCTAGCGGGATCGGGTCCTACGAGCAGTACTTC. Encoded protein: CASSPSGIGSYEQYF.

The chain carries TRBV28 and TRBJ2-7, with 8 nucleotides matching TRBD2. V lost 5 bases and J lost 3; bases outside the gene matches: 33. CDR1 is MDHEN and CDR2 is SYDVKM in the germline V gene. CDR3 length equals 23 residues. The CDR3 sequence: CASSTALVRGLGIRLSGIYEQYF. DNA for the CDR3: TGTGCCAGCAGTACAGCCCTAGTCAGGGGATTGGGGATTCGGCTTAGCGGGATCTACGAGCAGTACTTC.

This clonotype was recorded only once. The chain is built from TRBV27 and TRBJ2-3; D remains unclear. Germline CDR1 and CDR2: MNHEY and SMNVEV (reference sequence). The CDR3 extends over 13 amino acids. Trimming took 2 bases from V and 7 from J, leaving 10 bases between them. CDR3 sequence (DNA): TGTGCCAGCAGTTTAGGTAGGAGTCATACGCAGTATTTT. Its protein product is CASSLGRSHTQYF.

The DNA of the CDR3 is TGCGCCAGCAGCCAATTTGGCAGGGGGGGGACCCAGTACTTC. It is translated as CASSQFGRGGTQYF. The chain combines TRBV4-1 with TRBJ2-5; D is perhaps TRBD1 or TRBD2 (7 bases each). Germline CDR1 and CDR2: MGHRA and YSYEKL. CDR3 length: 14 residues. V was clipped by 2 bases and J by 7 bases, with 14 bases between them.